This T cell receptor beta chain originates from a study of CD8 T cells in Susac syndrome. Germline V gene data show CDR1 as SGHRS and CDR2 as YFSETQ. V shed 2 bases, J shed 8 bases, and the junction held 8 bases outside the gene matches. This CDR3 region has 15 residues. CD8+ and CD4+ T cells circulating in blood were sequenced for TCR beta. Negative isolation yielded CD4+ and CD8+ T cells, and FACS enriched TEMRA cells. The authors reverse transcribed roughly 0.5 to 1 ug RNA with random hexamers. Multiplex PCR with immunoSEQ amplified the TCR beta CDR3 across 54 Vbeta and 13 Jbeta. TCRdb re-called the immunoSEQ multiplex PCR reads with MiXCR, one entry per CDR3 protein. The data hold about 130,000 distinct CDR3 sequences, with roughly 96% observed a single time.

The clonotype originates from a human donor in good health. The rearrangement joins TRBV5-1 to TRBJ2-1; TRBD1 matches 9 bases. The specimen sequenced was CD4+ T cells from PBMCs. CDR3: CASSFRTGAIYEQFF. The CDR3 coding sequence is TGCGCCAGCAGCTTTCGGACAGGGGCCATATATGAGCAGTTCTTC.